The 15 T cell receptor beta chains reported below all come from one sample, sequenced in a study of T-cell reconstitution after alpha-beta-depleted transplantation in children. Preparation of the TCRbeta library was carried out with unique molecular identifiers. TCRdb fed the PCR reads into MiXCR, producing one record per CDR3 protein. The profile shows around 420,000 distinct CDR3 sequences, around 15% of them singletons. This specimen was PBMCs, mostly from graft donor cells, taken 360 days after TCRalphabeta/CD19-depleted stem cell transplant. The receptors derive from a boy under three years old who had a stem cell transplant for Wiskott-Aldrich syndrome, so the T cells may come from the graft donor.

CDR3 amino acids: CASSLRQEAGKLFF. The CDR3, as DNA: TGTGCCAGCAGCTTAAGACAGGAAGCTGGAAAACTGTTTTTT. The V call is TRBV7-2, the J call TRBJ1-4, with D tentatively TRBD1 (6 bases). The length of the CDR3 is 14 residues. The V gene lost 2 bases and the J gene lost 10 bases, with 14 bases spanning the gap. Germline lookup yields CDR1 SGHTA and CDR2 FQGNSA.

V usage is TRBV5-1 and J usage is TRBJ2-1; maybe TRBD1 (5 bases). V lost 0 bases, J lost 6 bases, and 16 bases lay in between. The CDR3 loop spans 16 amino acids. The germline CDR1 and CDR2 sequences are SGHRS and YFSETQ. CDR3 residues: CASSLAGQRWGNEQFF. The CDR3 DNA follows: TGCGCCAGCAGCTTGGCAGGGCAGAGATGGGGCAATGAGCAGTTCTTC.

This clonotype was counted only a few times. The gene calls are TRBV20-1 and TRBJ1-5; TRBD1 matches 8 bases. This CDR3 is 13 amino acids long. Germline-derived CDR1 and CDR2 are DFQATT and SNEGSKA (reference sequence). J lost 5 bases, V lost 5 bases, and 5 bases had no gene match. Here the CDR3 reads CSALQGVDQPQHF. CDR3 DNA sequence: TGCAGTGCTTTACAGGGGGTGGATCAGCCCCAGCATTTT.

This clonotype was detected a few times. The chain links TRBV27 to TRBJ2-7, with D unresolved. The V and J ends lost 5 bases and 0 bases respectively, with 8 bases between them. Germline V gives CDR1 MNHEY, CDR2 SMNVEV (reference sequence). The CDR3 runs to 13 residues. The CDR3 loop is CASSPISSYEQYF. CDR3 coding DNA: TGTGCCAGCAGTCCGATCAGCTCCTACGAGCAGTACTTC.

This clonotype was seen a single time. J is TRBJ2-1 and V is TRBV6-2 or TRBV6-3; D is possibly TRBD2 (7 bases). Trimming took off 1 base at V and 5 bases at J, with 15 bases between the two ends. The CDR3 extends over 16 amino acids. Germline-derived CDR1 and CDR2 are MNHEY and SVGEGT. The CDR3 nucleotides read TGTGCCAGCAGTTACTACGGGGGGCCCCCCCACAATGAGCAGTTCTTC. It translates to CASSYYGGPPHNEQFF.

The V call is TRBV4-1, the J call TRBJ2-7; no reliable D call. V gave up 1 base and J gave up 2 bases, with 6 bases separating them. CDR1 is MGHRA and CDR2 is YSYEKL in the germline V gene. This CDR3 has 13 amino acids. The CDR3 loop reads CASSQAPPYEQYF. The CDR3 nucleotides are TGCGCCAGCAGCCAAGCACCCCCCTACGAGCAGTACTTC.

This clonotype has just one count. This rearrangement joins TRBV2 to TRBJ2-7; D is ambiguous. Trimming left V 2 bases short and J 1 base short, with 6 bases between. This CDR3 comprises 13 residues. The germline CDR1 and CDR2 sequences are SNHLY and FYNNEI. As DNA, the CDR3 is TGTGCCAGCAGTGAATTGGGATCCTACGAGCAGTACTTC. Its protein is CASSELGSYEQYF.

The chain is built from TRBV19 and TRBJ2-2; D remains ambiguous. Trimming took 6 bases from V and 5 from J, leaving 7 bases between them. Germline V lookup: CDR1 LNHDA, CDR2 SQIVND (reference sequence). There are 12 residues in the CDR3. DNA of the CDR3: TGTGCCAGTAGGAAGAGGACCGGGGAGCTGTTTTTT. Translating gives CASRKRTGELFF.

This clonotype has a handful of counts. The rearrangement joins TRBV7-8 to TRBJ2-7; D is undetermined. V lost 3 bases and J lost 10, with 13 bases in between. Germline-derived CDR1 and CDR2 are SGHVS and FQNEAQ. The CDR3 consists of 12 residues. CDR3 region: CASSLTQTAQYF. The DNA for the CDR3 is TGTGCCAGCAGCTTGACCCAGACGGCCCAGTACTTC.

This clonotype has more than one count but fewer than ten. DNA for the CDR3: TGTGCCAGCAGCTTCCCGGGTTCCAACGCCCAGGGTGAGCTGTTTTTT. It yields the protein CASSFPGSNAQGELFF. The chain links TRBV7-2 to TRBJ2-2, with a tentative D call TRBD1 (5 bases). The CDR3 is 16 residues long. Germline V CDR1 and CDR2: SGHTA, FQGNSA. V was pared by 3 bases and J by 11 bases, with 22 bases between.

This clonotype has a handful of counts. This chain joins TRBV14 and TRBJ2-1; D gene ambiguous. The CDR3 totals 13 residues. V was cut by 2 bases and J by 6 bases, with 8 bases left in between. Germline V gene lookup returns CDR1 SGHDN and CDR2 FVKESK. CDR3 sequence: CASSQLPRNEQFF. The DNA for the CDR3 is TGTGCCAGCAGCCAACTCCCGCGCAATGAGCAGTTCTTC.

The chain has TRBV7-7 and TRBJ2-5; TRBD1 matches at 9 bases. Germline CDR1 is SSHAT and CDR2 is FNYEAQ (reference sequence). J gave up 5 bases and V 5 bases, and 12 bases lay outside the gene matches. The CDR3 is 16 amino acids. The CDR3 protein is CASSERPGQGGETQYF. CDR3 nucleotide sequence: TGTGCCAGCAGCGAGCGACCGGGACAGGGAGGGGAGACCCAGTACTTC.

This clonotype was seen a handful of times. The CDR3 protein is CSARDPTGANEKLFF. The DNA for the CDR3 is TGCAGTGCTAGAGACCCGACAGGAGCAAATGAAAAACTGTTTTTT. The chain is built from TRBV20-1 and TRBJ1-4; TRBD1 might be the D (6 bases). Germline V gene lookup returns CDR1 DFQATT and CDR2 SNEGSKA (reference sequence). Trimming stripped 0 bases from V and 5 bases from J, with 13 bases between. This CDR3 has 15 amino acids.

This clonotype has a handful of counts. The rearrangement links TRBV12-3 or TRBV12-4 to TRBJ2-7; 15 bases line up with TRBD2. The V segment lost 6 bases and the J segment 3 bases; nucleotides outside the gene matches: 9. This CDR3 is built from 17 residues. CDR3 bases: TGTGCCAGCAGCCCCCCCACGGGACTAGCGGGGGGCTACGAGCAGTACTTC. It yields the protein CASSPPTGLAGGYEQYF.

The genes are TRBV12-3 or TRBV12-4 and TRBJ2-2; 7 bases line up with TRBD1. The V gene end was trimmed by 4 bases and the J gene end by 3 bases; junction bases not matched to a gene: 8. The CDR3 extends over 16 amino acids. This CDR3 is CASSYSGTDYTGELFF. The CDR3 DNA sequence: TGTGCCAGCAGTTACTCCGGGACAGATTACACCGGGGAGCTGTTTTTT.